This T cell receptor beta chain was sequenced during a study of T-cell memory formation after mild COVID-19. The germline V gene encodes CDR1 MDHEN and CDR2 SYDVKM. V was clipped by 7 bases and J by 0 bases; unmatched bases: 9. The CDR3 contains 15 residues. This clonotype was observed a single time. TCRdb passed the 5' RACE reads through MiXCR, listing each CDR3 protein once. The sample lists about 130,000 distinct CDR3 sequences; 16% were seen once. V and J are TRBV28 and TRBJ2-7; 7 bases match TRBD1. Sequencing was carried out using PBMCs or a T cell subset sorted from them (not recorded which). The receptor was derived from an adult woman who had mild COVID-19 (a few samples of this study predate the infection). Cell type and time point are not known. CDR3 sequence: CASTPRDRSSYEQYF. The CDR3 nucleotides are TGTGCCAGCACCCCGAGGGACAGAAGCTCCTACGAGCAGTACTTC.